These T cell receptor beta chains were read from a single sample in a study of blood T cell repertoires in COVID-19. Data came from immunoSEQ multiplex PCR; TCRdb stores just in-frame clones and leaves some out. Among around 200,000 clones listed, around four fifths were seen once. Specimen: peripheral blood. The receptors were gathered from a man aged 45-65 years with active or convalescent COVID-19. CDR3s include the opening cysteine and the closing phenylalanine or tryptophan. D genes are given only for firm matches. Not all rows give a size; the values are once, few, many and, for expanded clones, a class.

CDR3nt: TGTGCCACCAGTGAACCCTCTGGCGGACAACAAGAGACCCAGTACTTC
CDR3aa: CATSEPSGGQQETQYF
j_gene: TRBJ2-5
abundance: .
len: 16
v_gene: TRBV24-1
d_gene: .

CDR3nt: TGCGCCAGCAGCCCTTTCACTAGCGGGAGGGAACAAGATACGCAGTATTTT
CDR3aa: CASSPFTSGREQDTQYF
j_gene: TRBJ2-3
abundance: .
len: 17
v_gene: TRBV5-1
d_gene: TRBD2

CDR3nt: TGTGCCAGTAGTATGGGGCTAGTCCCCGGCCAAGAGACCCAGTACTTC
CDR3aa: CASSMGLVPGQETQYF
j_gene: TRBJ2-5
abundance: .
len: 16
v_gene: TRBV19
d_gene: .

CDR3nt: TGTGCCAGCAGCTTGACTAGCGGGGACACAGATACGCAGTATTTT
CDR3aa: CASSLTSGDTDTQYF
j_gene: TRBJ2-3
abundance: .
len: 15
v_gene: TRBV7-3
d_gene: TRBD2

CDR3nt: TGTGCCAGCAGTTTAGGGCAGGGTGGTGGCTACACCTTC
CDR3aa: CASSLGQGGGYTF
j_gene: TRBJ1-2
abundance: .
len: 13
v_gene: TRBV28
d_gene: .

CDR3nt: TGTGCCAGCAGTTACTCCGGGGGGGGCGAAAAACTGTTTTTT
CDR3aa: CASSYSGGGEKLFF
j_gene: TRBJ1-4
abundance: .
len: 14
v_gene: TRBV11-2
d_gene: .

CDR3nt: TGCGCCAGCAGCCCGAGCGGGAGGGCGTACAATGAGCAGTTCTTC
CDR3aa: CASSPSGRAYNEQFF
j_gene: TRBJ2-1
abundance: .
len: 15
v_gene: TRBV5-1
d_gene: TRBD2

CDR3nt: TGTGCCAGCAGTGATCTAGGACAGGGGGCTTGGGAGCAGTACTTC
CDR3aa: CASSDLGQGAWEQYF
j_gene: TRBJ2-7
abundance: .
len: 15
v_gene: TRBV6-1
d_gene: TRBD1

CDR3nt: TGTGCGTTTGGTTCCGGAGCTAACTATGGCTACACCTTC
CDR3aa: CAFGSGANYGYTF
j_gene: TRBJ1-2
abundance: .
len: 13
v_gene: TRBV18
d_gene: .

CDR3nt: TGTGCCAGCAGCTCCCGGACTGGATCTGAAGCTTTCTTT
CDR3aa: CASSSRTGSEAFF
j_gene: TRBJ1-1
abundance: .
len: 13
v_gene: TRBV6-5
d_gene: .

CDR3nt: TGCAGCGTTGGGAGGGGAGGGGATACGCAGTATTTT
CDR3aa: CSVGRGGDTQYF
j_gene: TRBJ2-3
abundance: .
len: 12
v_gene: TRBV29-1
d_gene: TRBD2

CDR3nt: TGCGCCAGCAGCCAAGTATCCTTAGCGGGGCGAGATACGCAGTATTTT
CDR3aa: CASSQVSLAGRDTQYF
j_gene: TRBJ2-3
abundance: once
len: 16
v_gene: TRBV4-1
d_gene: TRBD2

CDR3nt: TGTGCCAGCAGCTTAGGGGGGACCGGGACACCTCCCTATGGCTACACCTTC
CDR3aa: CASSLGGTGTPPYGYTF
j_gene: TRBJ1-2
abundance: once
len: 17
v_gene: TRBV7-9
d_gene: .

CDR3nt: TGTGCCAGCAGTCCTAGGACAGGAGGGGAGTTTTCTCGCAAAAACATTCAGTACTTC
CDR3aa: CASSPRTGGEFSRKNIQYF
j_gene: TRBJ2-4
abundance: .
len: 19
v_gene: TRBV9
d_gene: .

CDR3nt: TGTGCCAGCAGTTTTCTGGGCGCGGGGGAGACCCAGTACTTC
CDR3aa: CASSFLGAGETQYF
j_gene: TRBJ2-5
abundance: .
len: 14
v_gene: TRBV28
d_gene: .

CDR3nt: TGCAGCGTTGAAAGAGGCGGGGACAGGGGGCCGTTTCATGGCTACACCTTC
CDR3aa: CSVERGGDRGPFHGYTF
j_gene: TRBJ1-2
abundance: once
len: 17
v_gene: TRBV29-1
d_gene: TRBD1

CDR3nt: TGTGCCAGTAGTATAGAAAAGGGGGCGTCTGGCTACACCTTC
CDR3aa: CASSIEKGASGYTF
j_gene: TRBJ1-2
abundance: .
len: 14
v_gene: TRBV19
d_gene: TRBD1

CDR3nt: TGTGCCAGCAGTTGGGGGGGGAACACTGAAGCTTTCTTT
CDR3aa: CASSWGGNTEAFF
j_gene: TRBJ1-1
abundance: .
len: 13
v_gene: TRBV6-5
d_gene: .

CDR3nt: TGTGCCAGCAGCTACGCGCGGGGGGAGACCCAGTACTTC
CDR3aa: CASSYARGETQYF
j_gene: TRBJ2-5
abundance: .
len: 13
v_gene: TRBV6-6
d_gene: TRBD2